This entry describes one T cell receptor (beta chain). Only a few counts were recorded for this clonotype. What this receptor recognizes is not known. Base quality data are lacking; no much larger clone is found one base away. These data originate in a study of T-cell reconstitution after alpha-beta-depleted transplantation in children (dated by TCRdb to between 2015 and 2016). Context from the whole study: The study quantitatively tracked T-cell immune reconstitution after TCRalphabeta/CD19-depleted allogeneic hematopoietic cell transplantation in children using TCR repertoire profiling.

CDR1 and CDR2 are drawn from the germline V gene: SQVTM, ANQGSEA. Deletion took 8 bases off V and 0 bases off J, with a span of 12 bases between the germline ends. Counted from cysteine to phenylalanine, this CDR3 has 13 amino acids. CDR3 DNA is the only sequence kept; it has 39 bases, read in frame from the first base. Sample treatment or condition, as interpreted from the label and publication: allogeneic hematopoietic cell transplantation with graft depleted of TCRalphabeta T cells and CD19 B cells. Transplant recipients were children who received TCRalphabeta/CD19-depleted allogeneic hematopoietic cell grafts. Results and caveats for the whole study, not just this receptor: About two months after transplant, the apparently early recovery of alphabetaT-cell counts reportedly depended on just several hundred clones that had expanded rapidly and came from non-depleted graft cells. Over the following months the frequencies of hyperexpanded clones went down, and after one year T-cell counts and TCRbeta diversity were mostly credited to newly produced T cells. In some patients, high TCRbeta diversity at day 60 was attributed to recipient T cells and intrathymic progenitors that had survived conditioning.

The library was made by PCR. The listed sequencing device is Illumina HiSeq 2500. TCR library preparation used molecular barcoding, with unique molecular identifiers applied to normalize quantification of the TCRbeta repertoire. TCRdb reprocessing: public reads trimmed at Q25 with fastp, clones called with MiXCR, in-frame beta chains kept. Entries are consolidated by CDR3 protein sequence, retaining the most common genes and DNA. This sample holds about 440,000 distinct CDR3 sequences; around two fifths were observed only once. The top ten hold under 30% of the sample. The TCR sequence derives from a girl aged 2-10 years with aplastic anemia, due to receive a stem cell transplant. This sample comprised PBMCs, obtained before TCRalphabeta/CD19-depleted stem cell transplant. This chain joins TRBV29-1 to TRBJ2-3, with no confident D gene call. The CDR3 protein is CSLGVPSTDTQYF. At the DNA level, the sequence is TGCAGCCTTGGGGTCCCCAGCACAGATACGCAGTATTTT.